The source of this T cell receptor beta chain is a study of cytomegalovirus exposure and HLA in healthy donors (dated by TCRdb to about 2017). In terms of the full investigation: An earlier analysis of some 600 of the donors reported roughly 300 Gb of sequence data and approximately 120 million unique TCR beta sequences obtained from about 180 million T cells. Across 398 genotyped donors of the cohort, an average of roughly 200,000 unique TCR beta nucleotide sequences per donor were sequenced, and roughly a sixth of those sequences were non-productive. About five DR-DQ haplotypes were treated as single units for association and clustering because of strong linkage in the cohort. Donor age, sex, ethnicity and CMV serostatus were compiled together with the repertoire data. Using immunosequencing, the study profiled T cell repertoires from around 670 subjects and related those repertoires to cytomegalovirus serostatus. Rather than drawing on any new phenotypic data, the later analysis identified candidate immune exposures from TCR beta sequences and the way those sequences occurred across donors. HLA typing included class I and class II loci at four-digit resolution. To decide whether each TCR beta V gene segment behaved as functional or pseudogenic, an earlier analysis of approximately 590 of the donors relied on high-throughput TCR beta sequencing. All discovery cohort repertoires had been generated on a single sequencing platform. Genome-wide SNP genotypes for about 55% of the roughly 670 donors were used in a later genetic analysis, which treated that subset as a discovery cohort. The number of donors typed differed by locus, with about 629-640 for A, B, C, DRB1 and DQB1, roughly 520 for DQA1, 600 to 610 for DPA1, and over 400 for DPB1. A later analysis re-analyzed previously published TCR beta repertoires from about 730 donors and added high-resolution HLA genotyping to study TCR occurrence patterns. The study aimed to test whether cataloging public T cell receptors could reveal signatures of past pathogen exposure. A separate validation cohort of roughly 130 different subjects was used in addition to the roughly 700-subject first cohort. An early release that covered some 640 HLA-typed donors contained about 300 gigabases of sequencing data and tens of millions of unique TCR sequences. Among the roughly 380 genotyped donors, roughly 80% belonged to the genetic ancestry cluster associated with self-reported Caucasian donors. The study combined high-throughput TCR immunosequencing, statistical association of individual TCRs with disease status, and machine learning to predict cytomegalovirus infection status. Broader findings and caveats from the paper: A cluster of highly shared sequence variants was judged likely to represent a technical artifact of the sequencing pipeline. Immune exposure information for the cohort was limited to CMV serostatus. Across donors, most TCR sequences were observed very rarely, whereas some public TCRs were present in many individuals. In vitro tests confirmed that a few of the cytomegalovirus-associated TCR beta chains recognize cytomegalovirus antigens. When HLA alleles, especially DR and DQ, strongly co-occurred, attributing TCR associations to individual alleles was difficult. Several of the top co-occurrence clusters appeared to be linked to parvovirus B19, influenza, CMV and Epstein-Barr virus, according to a later analysis. The presence/absence analyses assumed that sequencing depth was roughly uniform across donors, and that assumption may not be true. A later analysis found that TCR association rates varied across HLA loci, with DRB1 alleles showing the most associated TCRs and HLA-C alleles the fewest. According to the authors, the approach could potentially be generalized to other disease states and immunological phenotypes. Specific HLA alleles were associated with 18,000 or so TCR beta sequences at a false discovery rate of 0.05 in a later analysis. A further reported finding was that TCR beta sequences accurately predicted the HLA-A and HLA-B alleles for most subjects in the first cohort. A later genetic analysis reported fewer N-insertions in productive TCRs among donors in an Asian-associated ancestry cluster than the roughly 620-donor mean. Broadly in line with IMGT annotations, most TCR beta V segments showed up in productive rearrangements about 90% or about 30% of the time in an earlier analysis of several hundred of the donors. Because HLA typing was unavailable for some donors at each locus, only the typed subset was used in association tests. Most CMV-associated TCR beta chains appeared to be HLA-restricted in a later analysis, and the HLA associations seemed to be driven largely by CMV exposure. Compared with equally common non-associated chains, HLA-associated TCR beta chains in a later analysis were more clonally expanded and had lower generation probabilities. Because counts were too low, approximately 15 rarely observed V segments, including chromosome 9 orphons, were excluded from the earlier analysis of 500 to 700 of the donors. The cohort was sequenced for TCR beta chains only, and without alpha or paired-chain data the features that could be detected were limited. The study gave a list of 150 to 200 TCR beta chains associated with cytomegalovirus. Some IMGT-functional V segments, including TRBV6-2 and TRBV6-3, could not be told apart with the 87-base-pair reads, so those segments were excluded. Cytomegalovirus status was reported to be diagnosed by the classifier with high specificity and sensitivity in both the original and validation cohorts. Linkage disequilibrium might explain the correlated functional status among segregating V segments, but an unknown experimental factor could not be excluded. In a later genetic analysis, a missense DCLRE1C variant was associated with V-gene and J-gene trimming of TCR beta chains, and the association was replicated in an independent cohort.

Library method: the immunoSEQ multiplex PCR assay. For the multiplex PCR, a mixture combining 60 forward primers for TCR Vbeta segments and 13 reverse primers for TCR Jbeta segments was used. The CDR3 region of rearranged TCR beta genes was amplified from genomic DNA with a multiplex PCR assay. On the Illumina HiSeq System, the amplified TCR beta libraries were sequenced as 87-base-pair reads. From the authors' description of their analysis: Across the 666 repertoires, a later analysis counted some 81 million unique TCR beta chains, 9.5 million to 12 million of which were shared by at least two donors. Raw reads were error-corrected and collapsed into unique sequences by a nearest-neighbor algorithm in which closely related sequences were merged to remove PCR and sequencing errors. CDR3 sequences were aligned to IMGT reference sequences to assign V, D and J gene segments. For a sequence to be retained, a match of at least six nucleotides was required to both a V gene segment and a J gene segment. A rearrangement counted as productive if the CDR3 had no stop codons and remained in frame with V and J, and every other rearrangement counted as non-productive. Following IMGT convention, CDR3 was defined as the stretch from the second conserved V-encoded cysteine to the conserved J-encoded phenylalanine. Sequences without an unambiguous match to a single V gene segment were excluded from the earlier analysis of 450 to 750 of the donors. An earlier analysis of almost 600 of the donors classified V segments as functional when productive rearrangements were above 56.7% and as segregating when the standard deviation between donors was above 5%. A statistical classification framework was built for diagnosing cytomegalovirus status from the catalog of TCR beta chain sequences. A later analysis assigned V and J genes by comparing TCR nucleotide sequences with IMGT/GENE-DB human TR gene sequences. The TCRdist pipeline was used in a later analysis to assign CDR3 sequences and most-parsimonious VDJ recombination scenarios. In a later analysis, each TCR beta chain was defined by its CDR3 amino acid sequence together with its V-gene family, and reads lacking a unique V-gene family were excluded. As a way to deal with suspected cross-contamination and a sequencing artifact, a later analysis dropped 592 nucleotide sequences that were highly shared and had low generation probability. For each public chain, a later analysis derived a clonal expansion index from normalized ranks of inferred template counts within each repertoire. A later analysis computed generation probabilities with a VDJ recombination model fitted to out-of-frame rearrangements, and checked the results against IGoR. Hypergeometric tests were used in a later analysis to score TCR-TCR, TCR-HLA and TCR-CMV co-occurrence, with a repertoire-size bias correction applied to the TCR pairs. A later analysis estimated false discovery rates by permuting HLA or CMV assignments 20 times. In a later analysis, co-occurring TCRs were grouped with DBSCAN, and TCRdist sequence similarity was added when clustering was performed within HLA-allele-positive subsets. Co-occurrence clustering excluded repertoires with fewer than 30,000 or more than 120,000 public chains, plus five with anomalous nucleotide sharing. Held by TCRdb, this immuneACCESS table contains in-frame sequences only and omits some clones. Under half of the omission traces to an unresolved V gene where checked; the cause of the rest is unknown. That table gives V, J and clone size, and the DNA gave D and trimming. This sample lists about 34,000 clones; roughly 89% were detected once. The ten top clones hold 2.7% of the sample.

The cohort consisted of 666 healthy bone marrow donors. Cohort members were all nominally healthy when sampled, although unrecorded immune exposures were likely present. The donor tested CMV seronegative and was one of the 352 seronegative cohort members. A peripheral blood sample was collected from each donor, and TCR beta sequencing was performed on peripheral blood mononuclear cells. The Qiagen DNeasy Blood Extraction Kit was used to extract genomic DNA from the blood cell samples. About this clone: Its antigen is unknown. Per-base quality was not reported, and no clone a single base away is much larger than it.

Ends trimmed: V by 2 bases, J by 0 bases; bases unmatched to a gene: 1. The CDR3 contains 15 residues, cysteine and phenylalanine counted. Only the CDR3 DNA stays, 45 bases, in frame from base 1. CDR1 and CDR2 were assigned from the germline V gene as MNHEY and SVGAGI. The V gene is TRBV6-5 and the J gene is TRBJ1-5; 7 bases in the middle match TRBD1. This TCR came from a boy between 10 and 17 years old in good health and CMV-seronegative. The sequenced sample was PBMCs. The DNA sequence follows: TGTGCCAGCAGTTACGGGACAGATAGCAATCAGCCCCAGCATTTT. This codes for CASSYGTDSNQPQHF.